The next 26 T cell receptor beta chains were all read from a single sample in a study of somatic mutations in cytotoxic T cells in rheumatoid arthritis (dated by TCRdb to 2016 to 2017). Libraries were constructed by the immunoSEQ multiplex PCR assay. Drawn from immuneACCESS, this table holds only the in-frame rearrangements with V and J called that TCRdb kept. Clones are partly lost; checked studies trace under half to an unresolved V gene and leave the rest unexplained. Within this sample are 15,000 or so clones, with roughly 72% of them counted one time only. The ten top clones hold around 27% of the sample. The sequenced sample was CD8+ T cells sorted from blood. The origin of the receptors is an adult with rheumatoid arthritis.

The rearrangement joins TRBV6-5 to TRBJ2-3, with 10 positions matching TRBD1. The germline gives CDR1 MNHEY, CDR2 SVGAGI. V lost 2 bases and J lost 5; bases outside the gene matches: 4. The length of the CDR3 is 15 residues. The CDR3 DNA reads TGTGCCAGCAGTTACCTGACAGGGGGCAAAGATACGCAGTATTTT. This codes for CASSYLTGGKDTQYF.

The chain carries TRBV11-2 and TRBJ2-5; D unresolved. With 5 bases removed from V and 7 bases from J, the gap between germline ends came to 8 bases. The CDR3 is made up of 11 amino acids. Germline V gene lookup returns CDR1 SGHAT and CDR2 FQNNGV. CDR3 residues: CASSRLGTQYF. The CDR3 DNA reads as TGTGCCAGCAGCCGGTTGGGGACCCAGTACTTC.

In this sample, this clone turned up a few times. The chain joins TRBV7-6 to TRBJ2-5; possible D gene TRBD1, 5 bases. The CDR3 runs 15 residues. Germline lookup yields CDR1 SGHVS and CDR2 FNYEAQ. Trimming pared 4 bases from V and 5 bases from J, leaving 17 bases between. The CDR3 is CASSSPSQGGETQYF. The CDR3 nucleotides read TGTGCCAGCAGCTCCCCCTCTCAGGGTGGGGAGACCCAGTACTTC.

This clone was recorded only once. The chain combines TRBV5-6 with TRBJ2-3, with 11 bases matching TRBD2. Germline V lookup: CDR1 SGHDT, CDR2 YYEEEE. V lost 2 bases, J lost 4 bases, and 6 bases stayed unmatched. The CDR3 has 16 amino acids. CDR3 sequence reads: CASSLLAGGPSDTQYF. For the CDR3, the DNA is TGTGCCAGCAGCTTATTAGCGGGGGGGCCTTCAGATACGCAGTATTTT.

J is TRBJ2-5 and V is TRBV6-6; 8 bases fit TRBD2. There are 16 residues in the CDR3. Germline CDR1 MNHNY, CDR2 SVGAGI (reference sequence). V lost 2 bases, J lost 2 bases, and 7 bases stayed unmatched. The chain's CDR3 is CASSYRSGGGQETQYF. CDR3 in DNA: TGTGCCAGCAGTTACCGGTCGGGCGGGGGGCAAGAGACCCAGTACTTC.

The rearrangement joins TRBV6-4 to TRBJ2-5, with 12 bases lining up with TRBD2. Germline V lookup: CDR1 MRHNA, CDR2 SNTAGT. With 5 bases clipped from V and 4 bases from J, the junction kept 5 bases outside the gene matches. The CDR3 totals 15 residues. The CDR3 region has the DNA TGTGCCAGCAGTCGACTAGCGGGGGAGGGAGAGACCCAGTACTTC. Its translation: CASSRLAGEGETQYF.

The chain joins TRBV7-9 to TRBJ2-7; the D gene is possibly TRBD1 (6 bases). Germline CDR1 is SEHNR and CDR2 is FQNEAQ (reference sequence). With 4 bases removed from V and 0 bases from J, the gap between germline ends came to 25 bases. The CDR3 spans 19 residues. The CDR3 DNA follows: TGTGCCAGCAGCTCGAATCTGATGAAAACAGGGCCGAGCTCCTACGAGCAGTACTTC. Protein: CASSSNLMKTGPSSYEQYF.

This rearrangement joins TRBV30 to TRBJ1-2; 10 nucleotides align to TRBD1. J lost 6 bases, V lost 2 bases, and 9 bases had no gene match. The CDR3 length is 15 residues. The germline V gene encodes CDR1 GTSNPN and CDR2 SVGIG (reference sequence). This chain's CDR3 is CAWSTGTGDVDGYTF. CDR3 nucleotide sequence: TGTGCCTGGAGTACGGGGACAGGGGATGTAGATGGCTACACCTTC. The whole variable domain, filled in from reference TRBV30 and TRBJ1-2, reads SQTIHQWPATLVQPVGSPLSLECTVEGTSNPNLYWYRQAAGRGLQLLFYSVGIGQISSEVPQNLSASRPQDRQFILSSKKLLLSDSGFYLCAWSTGTGDVDGYTFGSGTRLTVV.

The CDR3 DNA reads TGTGCCAGCAGCTTGGAAGACAGGCGTGCTAGCATTCAGTACTTC. Protein sequence: CASSLEDRRASIQYF. The chain combines TRBV5-5 with TRBJ2-4; possible D gene TRBD1, 6 bases. This CDR3 region has 15 residues. Germline V lookup: CDR1 SGHKS, CDR2 YYEKEE (reference sequence). The V end lost 0 bases, the J end lost 9 bases, and 16 bases lay between the germline ends. The variable domain in full, completed from reference TRBV5-5 and TRBJ2-4, reads DAGVTQSPTHLIKTRGQQVTLRCSPISGHKSVSWYQQVLGQGPQFIFQYYEKEERGRGNFPDRFSARQFPNYSSELNVNALLLGDSALYLCASSLEDRRASIQYFGAGTRLSVL.

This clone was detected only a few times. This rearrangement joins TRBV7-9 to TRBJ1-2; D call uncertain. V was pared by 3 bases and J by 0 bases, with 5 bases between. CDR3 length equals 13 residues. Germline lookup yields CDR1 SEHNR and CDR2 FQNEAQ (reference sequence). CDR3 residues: CASSFGPNYGYTF. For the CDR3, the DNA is TGTGCCAGCAGCTTCGGACCTAACTATGGCTACACCTTC.

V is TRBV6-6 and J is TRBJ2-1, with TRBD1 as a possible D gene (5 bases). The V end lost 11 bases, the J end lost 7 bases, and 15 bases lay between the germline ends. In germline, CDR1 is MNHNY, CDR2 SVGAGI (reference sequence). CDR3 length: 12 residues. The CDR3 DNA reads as TGTGCCGTCCTTCGGAAGGGGAATGAGCAGTTCTTC. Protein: CAVLRKGNEQFF.

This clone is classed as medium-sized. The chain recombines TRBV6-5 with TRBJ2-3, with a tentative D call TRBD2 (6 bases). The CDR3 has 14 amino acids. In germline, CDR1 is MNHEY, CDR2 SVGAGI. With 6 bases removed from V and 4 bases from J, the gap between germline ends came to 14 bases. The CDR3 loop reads CASSPGGVPDTQYF. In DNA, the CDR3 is TGTGCCAGCAGCCCCGGCGGGGTTCCAGATACGCAGTATTTT.

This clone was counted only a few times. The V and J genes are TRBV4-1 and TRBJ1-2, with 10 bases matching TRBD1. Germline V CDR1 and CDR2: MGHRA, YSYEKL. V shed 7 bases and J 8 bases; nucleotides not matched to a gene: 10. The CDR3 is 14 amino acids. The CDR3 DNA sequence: TGCGCCAGCAAACACGACAGGGGGCCCGGAGGCTACACCTTC. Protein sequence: CASKHDRGPGGYTF.

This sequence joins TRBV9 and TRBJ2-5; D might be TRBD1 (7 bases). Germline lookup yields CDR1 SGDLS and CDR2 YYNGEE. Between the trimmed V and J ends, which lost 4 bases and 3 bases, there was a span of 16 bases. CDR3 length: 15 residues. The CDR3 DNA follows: TGTGCCAGCAGCCCAGGGGGGACACCCAAAGAGACCCAGTACTTC. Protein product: CASSPGGTPKETQYF.

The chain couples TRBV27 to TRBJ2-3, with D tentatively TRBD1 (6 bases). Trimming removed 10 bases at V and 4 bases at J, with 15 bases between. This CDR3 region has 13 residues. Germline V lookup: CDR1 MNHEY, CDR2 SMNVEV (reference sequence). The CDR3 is CAITGFRADTQYF. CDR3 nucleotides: TGTGCCATCACAGGGTTTAGGGCAGATACGCAGTATTTT.

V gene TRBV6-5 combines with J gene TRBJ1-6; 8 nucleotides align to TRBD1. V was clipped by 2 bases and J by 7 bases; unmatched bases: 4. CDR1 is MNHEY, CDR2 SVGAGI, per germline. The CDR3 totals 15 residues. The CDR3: CASSYDRGSNSPLHF. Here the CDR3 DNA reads TGTGCCAGCAGTTACGACAGGGGCTCCAATTCACCCCTCCACTTT.

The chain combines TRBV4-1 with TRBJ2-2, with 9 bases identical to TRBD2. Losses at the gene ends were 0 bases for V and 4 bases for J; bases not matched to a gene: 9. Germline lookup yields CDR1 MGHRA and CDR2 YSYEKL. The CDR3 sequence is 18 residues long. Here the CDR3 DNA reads TGCGCCAGCAGCCAAGAGTGGGCGGGGGGGCCAGGCACCGGGGAGCTGTTTTTT. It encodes CASSQEWAGGPGTGELFF.

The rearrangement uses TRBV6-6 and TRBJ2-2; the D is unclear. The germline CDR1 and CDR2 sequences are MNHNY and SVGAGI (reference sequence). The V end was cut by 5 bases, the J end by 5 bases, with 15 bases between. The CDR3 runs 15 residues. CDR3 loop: CASSTARPATGELFF. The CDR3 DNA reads TGTGCCAGCAGTACCGCAAGGCCCGCAACCGGGGAGCTGTTTTTT.

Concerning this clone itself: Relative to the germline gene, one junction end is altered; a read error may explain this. The CDR3: CASSSGGGEQYF. The CDR3 DNA follows: TGTGCCTCGAGTAGCGGGGGCGGCGAGCAGTACTTC. The chain combines TRBV30 with TRBJ2-7, with 9 bases aligning to TRBD2. The CDR3 is 12 amino acids. Germline V CDR1 and CDR2: GTSNPN, SVGIG (reference sequence).

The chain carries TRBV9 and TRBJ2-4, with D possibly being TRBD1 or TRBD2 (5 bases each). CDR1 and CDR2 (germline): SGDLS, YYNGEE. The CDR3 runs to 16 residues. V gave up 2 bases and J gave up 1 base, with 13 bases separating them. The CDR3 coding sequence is TGTGCCAGCAGCGTGGGGGAGATGCTGGCCAAAAACATTCAGTACTTC. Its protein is CASSVGEMLAKNIQYF.

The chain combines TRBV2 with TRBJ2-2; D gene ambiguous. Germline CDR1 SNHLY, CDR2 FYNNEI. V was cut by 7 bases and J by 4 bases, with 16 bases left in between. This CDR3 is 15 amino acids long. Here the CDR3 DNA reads TGTGCCAGCACCCTCGCTATGATTGGCACCGGGGAGCTGTTTTTT. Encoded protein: CASTLAMIGTGELFF.

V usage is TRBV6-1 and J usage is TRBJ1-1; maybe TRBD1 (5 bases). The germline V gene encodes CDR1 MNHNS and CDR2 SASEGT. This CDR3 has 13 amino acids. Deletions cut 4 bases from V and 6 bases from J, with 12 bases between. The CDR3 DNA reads TGTGCCAGCAGTGTTACTGAGGGGTCTGAAGCTTTCTTT. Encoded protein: CASSVTEGSEAFF.

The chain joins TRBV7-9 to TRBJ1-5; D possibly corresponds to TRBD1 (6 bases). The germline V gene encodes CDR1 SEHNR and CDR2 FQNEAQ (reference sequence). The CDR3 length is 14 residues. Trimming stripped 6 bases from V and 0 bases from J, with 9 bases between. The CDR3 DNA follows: TGTGCCAGCAGATACAGGGATAGCAATCAGCCCCAGCATTTT. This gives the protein CASRYRDSNQPQHF.

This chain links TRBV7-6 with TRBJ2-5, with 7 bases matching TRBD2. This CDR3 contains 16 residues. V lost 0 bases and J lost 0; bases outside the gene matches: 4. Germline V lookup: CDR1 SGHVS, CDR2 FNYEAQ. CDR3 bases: TGTGCCAGCAGCTTAGCTGCGGGGGACTACCAAGAGACCCAGTACTTC. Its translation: CASSLAAGDYQETQYF.

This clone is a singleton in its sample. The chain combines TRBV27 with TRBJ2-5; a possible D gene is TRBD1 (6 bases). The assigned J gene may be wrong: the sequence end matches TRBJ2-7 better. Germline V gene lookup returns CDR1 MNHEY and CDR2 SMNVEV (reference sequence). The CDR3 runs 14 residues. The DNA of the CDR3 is TGTGCCAGCAGTTTGGGGGCCGGAGCCTACGAGCAGTACTTC. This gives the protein CASSLGAGAYEQYF.

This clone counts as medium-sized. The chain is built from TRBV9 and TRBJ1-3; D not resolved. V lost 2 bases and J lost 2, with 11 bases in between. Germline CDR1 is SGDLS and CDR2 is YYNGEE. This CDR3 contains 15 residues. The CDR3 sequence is CASSVDGRPGNTIYF. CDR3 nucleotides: TGTGCCAGCAGCGTGGACGGCCGGCCTGGAAACACCATATATTTT.